These 17 T cell receptor beta chains came from one sample sequenced in a study of early T cells in non-severe SARS-CoV-2 infection. TCRdb ran MiXCR on the 5' RACE reads and lists one entry per CDR3 protein. The table includes about 34,000 distinct CDR3 sequences, around 5.6% detected once. Material: whole blood. The receptors derive from an adult who was a healthcare worker with PCR-confirmed SARS-CoV-2 infection or an uninfected control (not recorded which).

This clonotype was recorded at least ten times. The chain joins TRBV6-1 to TRBJ1-3; D may be TRBD1 (6 bases). Between the trimmed V and J ends, which lost 2 bases and 3 bases, there was a span of 8 bases. Germline V gene data show CDR1 as MNHNS and CDR2 as SASEGT. The CDR3 sequence is 14 residues long. The CDR3 nucleotides read TGTGCCAGCAGTGAACCGACAGGTGGAAACACCATATATTTT. This gives the protein CASSEPTGGNTIYF.

This clonotype was recorded many times. This chain connects TRBV7-9 to TRBJ2-7; 9 bases are shared with TRBD1. This CDR3 region has 14 residues. Per the germline V gene, CDR1 is SEHNR and CDR2 is FQNEAQ (reference sequence). The ends lost 5 bases at V and 0 bases at J; junction bases unmatched: 2. In DNA, the CDR3 is TGTGCCAGCAGCGGGACAGGGAGCTCCTACGAGCAGTACTTC. It codes for CASSGTGSSYEQYF.

The chain uses TRBV6-1 and TRBJ1-5; D is unresolved. The CDR3 covers 15 residues. The germline V gene encodes CDR1 MNHNS and CDR2 SASEGT. V was trimmed by 0 bases and J by 2 bases, leaving 8 bases between them. CDR3 in DNA: TGTGCCAGCAGTGAAGCGCTCCTCCGCAATCAGCCCCAGCATTTT. Amino acid sequence: CASSEALLRNQPQHF.

This clonotype showed up many times. V and J are TRBV2 and TRBJ2-1, with D perhaps TRBD1 or TRBD2 (6 bases each). CDR1 and CDR2 from the germline V gene are SNHLY and FYNNEI. V was cut by 1 base and J by 4 bases, with 11 bases left in between. The CDR3 covers 15 residues. The CDR3 loop is CASSEGGAGYNEQFF. Written as DNA, the CDR3 is TGTGCCAGCAGTGAAGGGGGGGCCGGGTACAATGAGCAGTTCTTC.

This clonotype was counted many times. The V gene is TRBV24-1, the J gene TRBJ2-3; D gene uncertain. Germline V gene data show CDR1 as KGHDR and CDR2 as SFDVKD. This CDR3 spans 17 amino acids. Trimming left V 1 base short and J 2 bases short, with 15 bases between. The DNA of the CDR3 is TGTGCCACCAGTGATTTACCCAACACGTATCCCACAGATACGCAGTATTTT. It yields the protein CATSDLPNTYPTDTQYF.

The rearrangement links TRBV29-1 to TRBJ1-1, with TRBD1 matching over 7 bases. With V trimmed by 7 bases and J by 0 bases, 5 bases remained unmatched. The CDR3 runs to 13 residues. The germline V gene encodes CDR1 SQVTM and CDR2 ANQGSEA. CDR3 nucleotide sequence: TGCAGCGCCAGACAGGGTTTGAACACTGAAGCTTTCTTT. It specifies CSARQGLNTEAFF.

This clonotype showed up many times. The chain combines TRBV12-3 or TRBV12-4 with TRBJ1-2; D unresolved. The CDR3 is 13 residues long. Trimming removed 5 bases at V and 0 bases at J, with 7 bases between. For the CDR3, the DNA is TGTGCCAGCAGTCGAGCCACTAACTATGGCTACACCTTC. Amino acid sequence: CASSRATNYGYTF.

Many counts were recorded for this clonotype. The gene calls are TRBV7-9 and TRBJ2-5; 9 bases line up with TRBD2. Germline CDR1 reads SEHNR; CDR2 reads FQNEAQ (reference sequence). The V gene end was trimmed by 3 bases and the J gene end by 6 bases; junction bases not matched to a gene: 8. The CDR3 is made up of 15 amino acids. CDR3 protein: CASSFSLAGEKTQYF. The CDR3, as DNA: TGTGCCAGCAGCTTTTCCTTAGCGGGGGAAAAGACCCAGTACTTC.

The rearrangement joins TRBV28 to TRBJ2-7; TRBD1 agrees at 8 bases. The CDR3 has 14 residues. CDR1 and CDR2 (germline): MDHEN, SYDVKM. The ends lost 6 bases at V and 6 bases at J; junction bases unmatched: 10. CDR3 protein: CASRARQGLFEQYF. As DNA, the CDR3 is TGTGCCAGCAGGGCCAGACAGGGGCTCTTCGAGCAGTACTTC.

This clonotype was recorded many times. The chain uses TRBV7-6 and TRBJ1-1, with 9 bases lining up with TRBD1. Trimming cost V 6 bases and J 1 base; bases outside gene matches: 18. The CDR3 runs to 19 residues. Germline loops: CDR1 SGHVS, CDR2 FNYEAQ. The DNA for the CDR3 is TGTGCCAGCAGACCACGCCGGGACAGGGCTGTAGGAAGGAACACTGAAGCTTTCTTT. Translation gives CASRPRRDRAVGRNTEAFF.

This clonotype has a count of ten or more. J is TRBJ1-4 and V is TRBV7-6, with 7 bases that match TRBD1. Germline assignment: CDR1 SGHVS and CDR2 FNYEAQ. The CDR3 sequence is 14 residues long. The ends lost 4 bases at V and 7 bases at J; junction bases unmatched: 6. The CDR3 DNA reads TGTGCCAGCAGCTGGGGGGGGACAGTTGAAAAACTGTTTTTT. As protein: CASSWGGTVEKLFF.

This clonotype was found many times. V gene TRBV10-3 combines with J gene TRBJ2-7; D unresolved. Per germline, CDR1 ENHRY and CDR2 SYGVKD. V was trimmed by 6 bases and J by 5 bases, leaving 11 bases between them. The CDR3 runs 12 residues. For the CDR3, the DNA is TGTGCCATCAGCCCCCGGACGGACGAGCAGTACTTC. Translated: CAISPRTDEQYF.

This clonotype was detected ten times or more. The chain employs TRBV20-1 and TRBJ1-4; no firm D call. The CDR3 is 13 amino acids. Between the trimmed V and J ends, which lost 2 bases and 8 bases, there was a span of 12 bases. Germline CDR1 DFQATT, CDR2 SNEGSKA (reference sequence). The CDR3 DNA sequence: TGCAGTGCTAGAAGGTCATTTGAGGAAAAACTGTTTTTT. It yields the protein CSARRSFEEKLFF.

This clonotype was detected ten times or more. The chain uses TRBV5-1 and TRBJ2-1; 11 nucleotides align to TRBD1. The CDR3 runs to 14 residues. With V trimmed by 3 bases and J by 9 bases, 5 bases remained unmatched. CDR1 SGHRS and CDR2 YFSETQ come from the germline V gene. The CDR3 DNA follows: TGCGCCAGCAGCTCGGACAGGGGGCTGGGTGAGCAGTTCTTC. Its protein product is CASSSDRGLGEQFF. Combining the CDR3 with reference TRBV5-1 and TRBJ2-1 gives the whole variable domain KAGVTQTPRYLIKTRGQQVTLSCSPISGHRSVSWYQQTPGQGLQFLFEYFSETQRNKGNFPGRFSGRQFSNSRSEMNVSTLELGDSALYLCASSSDRGLGEQFFGPGTRLTVL.

V is TRBV7-9 and J is TRBJ1-4; D unclear. Germline CDR1 SEHNR, CDR2 FQNEAQ (reference sequence). The CDR3 is made up of 15 amino acids. V lost 1 base and J 0 bases, leaving 6 bases between the germline ends. The CDR3 coding sequence is TGTGCCAGCAGCTTAGACGGAGCAACTAATGAAAAACTGTTTTTT. Encoded protein: CASSLDGATNEKLFF.

This clonotype was detected a few times. This chain uses TRBV28 with TRBJ2-7; D is undetermined. V was trimmed by 4 bases and J by 4 bases, leaving 11 bases between them. This CDR3 has 13 amino acids. Germline CDR1 is MDHEN and CDR2 is SYDVKM. The CDR3, as DNA: TGTGCCAGCAGTTCCGCCTACCCGTACGAGCAGTACTTC. Amino acid sequence: CASSSAYPYEQYF.

This clonotype appeared once. A much larger clone sits a single nucleotide away, making a read error possible. The CDR3 carries no conserved terminal phenylalanine or tryptophan, so it likely arises from a read error. This chain connects TRBV20-1 to TRBJ1-2; no firm D call. Trimming took off 6 bases at V and 2 bases at J, with 7 bases between the two ends. Germline V gene data show CDR1 as DFQATT and CDR2 as SNEGSKA (reference sequence). The CDR3 has 11 amino acids. The CDR3 DNA is TGCAGTGCCGGCGAGAACTATGGCTACACCATC. Its translation: CSAGENYGYTI.